This TCR beta chain was sequenced during a study of technical replicates of blood from several donors. Sequencing was performed with immunoSEQ multiplex PCR; in TCRdb, only in-frame clones are kept and a portion is missing. The sample carries more than 65,000 clones, almost 96% recorded once. Sample: T cells isolated from PBMCs. The source of this sequence is a human donor in good health.

This CDR3 is CASSFQGGDEQFF. The CDR3 DNA sequence: TGCGCCAGCAGCTTCCAGGGTGGGGATGAGCAGTTCTTC. The chain couples TRBV5-1 to TRBJ2-1, with D possibly being TRBD1 (5 bases). CDR1 SGHRS and CDR2 YFSETQ come from the germline V gene. V was trimmed by 2 bases and J by 8 bases, leaving 11 bases between them. The length of the CDR3 is 13 residues.